This TCR beta chain came from a study of CD8 T cells in ankylosing spondylitis. TCRdb reanalysed the 5' RACE reads using MiXCR and keeps one entry per CDR3 protein. The sample has some 250,000 distinct CDR3 sequences, approximately 24% seen once; the top ten hold less than 0.75%. In its sample, this clonotype was seen a few times. CDR3 length: 15 amino acids. The V segment lost 6 bases and the J segment 4 bases; nucleotides outside the gene matches: 8. This receptor was obtained from a male donor with ankylosing spondylitis or in good health (not recorded which). Sequencing used blood, either unsorted or a sorted T cell fraction (not recorded which). The chain employs TRBV12-3 or TRBV12-4 and TRBJ1-5; 8 bases agree with TRBD1. CDR3 loop: CASRSTGGENQPQHF. CDR3 nucleotide sequence: TGTGCCAGCAGGTCTACAGGGGGAGAAAATCAGCCCCAGCATTTT.